The entry that follows covers one TCR beta chain sequence. Its antigen is as yet unknown. The data stem from a study of cytomegalovirus exposure and HLA in healthy donors. It was with 60 Vbeta and 13 Jbeta primers that the PCR ran. The data were produced by immunoSEQ multiplex PCR, yet TCRdb's version contains in-frame clones alone and is incomplete. The sample yields around 150,000 clones, approximately 80% seen once. Donors likely had unrecorded immune exposures despite being nominally healthy when sampled. Findings and caveats of the study: Associated with HLA alleles at 0.05 false discovery rate in a later analysis were 16,951 TCR beta sequences. Most of the TCR beta V segments (in an earlier analysis) were productive either about 87% or about 30% of the time. In a later analysis, HLA-C alleles had the fewest associated TCRs, DRB1 alleles the most.

CDR3 length: 16 residues. Trimming left V 5 bases short and J 4 bases short, with 19 bases between. Germline CDR1 reads SGHTA; CDR2 reads FQGNSA. This chain connects TRBV7-2 to TRBJ2-3, with D perhaps TRBD1 (5 bases). The sample taken for sequencing was PBMCs. The clonotype comes from a man aged 45-65 years in good health and CMV-seropositive. The CDR3 DNA is TGTGCCAGCAGCAAATTACCGGGCCTGACAGCAGATACGCAGTATTTT. This sequence encodes CASSKLPGLTADTQYF.